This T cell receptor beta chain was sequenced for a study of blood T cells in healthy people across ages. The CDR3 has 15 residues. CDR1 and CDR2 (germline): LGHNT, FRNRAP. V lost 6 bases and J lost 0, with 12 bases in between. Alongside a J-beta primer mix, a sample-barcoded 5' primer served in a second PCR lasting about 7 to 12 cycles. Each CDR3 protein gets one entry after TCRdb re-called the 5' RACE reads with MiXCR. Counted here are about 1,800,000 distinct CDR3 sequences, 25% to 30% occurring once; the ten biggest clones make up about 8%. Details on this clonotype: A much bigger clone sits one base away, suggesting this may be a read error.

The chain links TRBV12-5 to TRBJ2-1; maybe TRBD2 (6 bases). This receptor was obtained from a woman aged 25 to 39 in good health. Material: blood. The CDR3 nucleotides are TGTGCTAGTGGGGTCGACGGGGGCTCCTACAATGAGCAGTTCTTC. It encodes CASGVDGGSYNEQFF.